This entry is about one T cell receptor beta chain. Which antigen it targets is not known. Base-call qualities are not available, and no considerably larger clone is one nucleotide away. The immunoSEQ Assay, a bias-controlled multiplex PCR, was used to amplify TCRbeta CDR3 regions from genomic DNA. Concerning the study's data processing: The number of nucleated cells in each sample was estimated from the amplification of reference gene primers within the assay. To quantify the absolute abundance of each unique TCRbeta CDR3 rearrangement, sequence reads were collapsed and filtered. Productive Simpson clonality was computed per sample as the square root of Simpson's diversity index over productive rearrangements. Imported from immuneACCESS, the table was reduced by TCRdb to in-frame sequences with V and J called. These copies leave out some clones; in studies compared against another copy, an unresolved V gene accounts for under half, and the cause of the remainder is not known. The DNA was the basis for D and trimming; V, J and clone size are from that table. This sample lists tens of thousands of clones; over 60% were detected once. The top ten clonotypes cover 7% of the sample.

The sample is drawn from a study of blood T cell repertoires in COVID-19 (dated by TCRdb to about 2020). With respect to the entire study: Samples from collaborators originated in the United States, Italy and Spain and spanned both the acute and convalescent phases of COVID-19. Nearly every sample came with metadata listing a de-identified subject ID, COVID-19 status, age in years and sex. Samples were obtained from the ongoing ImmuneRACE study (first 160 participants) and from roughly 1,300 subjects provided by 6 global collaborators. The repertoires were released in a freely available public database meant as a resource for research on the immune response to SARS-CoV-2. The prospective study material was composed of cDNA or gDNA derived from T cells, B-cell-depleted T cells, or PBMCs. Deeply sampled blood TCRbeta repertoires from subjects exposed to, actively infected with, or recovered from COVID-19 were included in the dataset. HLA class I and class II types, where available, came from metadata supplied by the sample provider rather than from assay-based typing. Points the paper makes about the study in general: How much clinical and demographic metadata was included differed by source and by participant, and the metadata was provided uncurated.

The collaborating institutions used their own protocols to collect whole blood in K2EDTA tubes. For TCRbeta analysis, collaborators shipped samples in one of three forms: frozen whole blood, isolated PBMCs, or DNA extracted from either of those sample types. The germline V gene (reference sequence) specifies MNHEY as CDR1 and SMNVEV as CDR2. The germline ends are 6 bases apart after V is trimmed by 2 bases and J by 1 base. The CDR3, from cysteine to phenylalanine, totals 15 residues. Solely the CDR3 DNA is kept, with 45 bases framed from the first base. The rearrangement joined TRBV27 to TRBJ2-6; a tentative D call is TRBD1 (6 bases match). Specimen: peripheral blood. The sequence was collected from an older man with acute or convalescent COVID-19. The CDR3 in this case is CASSLRGSGANVLTF. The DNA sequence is TGTGCCAGCAGTTTAAGGGGGTCTGGGGCCAACGTCCTGACTTTC.